This T cell receptor beta chain comes out of a study of blood T cell repertoires in COVID-19. In the study overall: The United States, Italy and Spain supplied acute and convalescent COVID-19 samples. T cells, B-cell-depleted T cells, or PBMCs provided the cDNA or gDNA that served as material.

Profiling relied on immunoSEQ multiplex PCR, and the TCRdb table lists in-frame clones only, not all of them. Of over 30,000 clones in the sample, more than 90% were seen once. V was clipped by 0 bases and J by 4 bases, with 13 bases between them. The germline gives CDR1 SGHRS, CDR2 YFSETQ. CDR3 length: 15 residues. The J gene is TRBJ1-2, the V gene TRBV5-1, with D uncertain. The origin of this receptor is a human donor in a cohort sampled during active COVID-19. Material: peripheral blood. CDR3 residues: CASSLVSGEAYGYTF. The CDR3 DNA reads TGCGCCAGCAGCTTGGTGAGCGGGGAGGCCTATGGCTACACCTTC.